This T cell receptor beta chain was profiled in a study of blood T cell repertoires in COVID-19 (dated by TCRdb to about 2020). About the investigation overall: Samples from collaborators originated in the United States, Italy and Spain and spanned both the acute and convalescent phases of COVID-19. Subjects who had been exposed to COVID-19, were actively infected with it, or had recovered from it provided the deeply sampled blood TCRbeta repertoires that made up the dataset. Samples were obtained from the ongoing ImmuneRACE study (first 160 participants) and from over 1,000 subjects provided by 6 global collaborators. Where available, HLA class I and class II types were obtained from metadata supplied by the sample provider rather than from assay-based typing. The prospective study material was composed of cDNA or gDNA derived from T cells, B-cell-depleted T cells, or PBMCs. The repertoires were released in a freely available public database intended as a resource for research on the immune response to SARS-CoV-2. The sample metadata nearly always contained a de-identified subject ID, COVID-19 status, age in years and sex.

Collaborating institutions collected whole blood in K2EDTA tubes following their own protocols. For TCRbeta analysis, collaborators shipped samples as frozen whole blood, isolated PBMCs, or DNA extracted from either of those sample types. The CDR3 covers 13 residues, taking in both the cysteine and the phenylalanine. Only the CDR3 region is kept as DNA, spanning 39 bases read in frame from base 1. Sequences MNHNS (CDR1) and SASEGT (CDR2) are obtained from the germline V gene. V is clipped by 2 bases and J by 3 bases, and the sequence between their germline boundaries is 8 bases long. Summary of the overall study and its limitations: The quantity of clinical and demographic metadata differed by source and by participant and was supplied without curation.

TCRbeta CDR3 regions were amplified from genomic DNA by means of the immunoSEQ Assay, a bias-controlled multiplex PCR. The study's own analysis went as follows. Nucleated cell counts per sample were estimated from amplification of reference gene primers within the assay. To quantify the absolute abundance of each unique TCRbeta CDR3 rearrangement, sequence reads were collapsed and filtered. For each sample, productive Simpson clonality was calculated as the square root of Simpson's diversity index across productive rearrangements. Held by TCRdb, this immuneACCESS table contains in-frame sequences only and omits some clones. Under half of the omission traces to an unresolved V gene where checked; the cause of the rest is unknown. Clonal size and the V and J genes are those of that table, whereas D and trimming came from the DNA. The sample records fewer than 200,000 clones, over 65% of which are singletons. 8% to 9.5% of the sample lies in the top ten.

Comments on this clone: Which antigen it targets is not known. Base qualities were left out, and no much larger clone turns up one base away.

Sequenced input: peripheral blood. The chain was built from TRBV6-1 and TRBJ2-7, with no reliable assignment of the D segment. The receptor was derived from a man aged 55 to 70 with acute or convalescent COVID-19. CDR3 reads: CASSENRIYEQYF. The sequence in DNA is TGTGCCAGCAGTGAAAACAGAATCTACGAGCAGTACTTC.